A single sample gave rise to the 23 T cell receptor beta chains below, sequenced in a study of monozygotic twins with cystic fibrosis. The data were produced by immunoSEQ multiplex PCR, yet TCRdb's version contains in-frame clones alone and is incomplete. The sample consists of around 10,000 clones, roughly 95% of them appearing once. The material sequenced was blood. All receptors derive from a boy aged 5-17 years with cystic fibrosis.

This sequence joins TRBV30 and TRBJ2-7, with D maybe TRBD1 (6 bases). The V end lost 2 bases, the J end lost 0 bases, and 14 bases lay between the germline ends. Germline values: CDR1 GTSNPN, CDR2 SVGIG (reference sequence). The length of the CDR3 is 15 residues. The CDR3 loop is CAWSYSQGSSYEQYF. The DNA for the CDR3 is TGTGCCTGGAGTTACTCTCAGGGGAGCTCCTACGAGCAGTACTTC.

The genes are TRBV6-1 and TRBJ1-2; unclear D gene. From germline, CDR1 is MNHNS and CDR2 SASEGT. The V gene lost 0 bases and the J gene lost 4 bases, with 9 bases spanning the gap. The CDR3 contains 14 residues. The DNA of the CDR3 is TGTGCCAGCAGTGAAGCGGTCCGGACCTATGGCTACACCTTC. Protein product: CASSEAVRTYGYTF.

The chain combines TRBV7-3 with TRBJ2-3; D not resolved. Trimming stripped 5 bases from V and 4 bases from J, with 13 bases between. Per germline, CDR1 SGHTA and CDR2 FQGTGA. This CDR3 region has 14 residues. CDR3 region: CASSLSHSSDTQYF. The CDR3 DNA reads TGTGCCAGCAGCCTCTCCCATAGCTCAGATACGCAGTATTTT. Based on the CDR3 plus reference TRBV7-3 and TRBJ2-3, the full variable domain is GAGVSQTPSNKVTEKGKYVELRCDPISGHTALYWYRQSLGQGPEFLIYFQGTGAADDSGLPNDRFFAVRPEGSVSTLKIQRTERGDSAVYLCASSLSHSSDTQYFGPGTRLTVL.

The CDR3 nucleotides read TGTGCCAGCAGTTACCGGATAGCGGCATACAATGAGCAGTTCTTC. The encoded protein is CASSYRIAAYNEQFF. The chain links TRBV6-5 to TRBJ2-1; weak D call: TRBD2 (6 bases). The ends were cut back, 2 bases at V and 4 bases at J, with 12 bases in the middle. This CDR3 comprises 15 residues. CDR1 and CDR2 (germline): MNHEY, SVGAGI.

The J gene is TRBJ2-1, the V gene TRBV7-3; 10 positions agree with TRBD2. V shed 6 bases and J 3 bases; nucleotides not matched to a gene: 8. Germline lookup yields CDR1 SGHTA and CDR2 FQGTGA. The CDR3 totals 16 residues. CDR3 DNA sequence: TGTGCCAGCAGTCCGCTAGCGGGGGCCGTCTACAATGAGCAGTTCTTC. As protein: CASSPLAGAVYNEQFF.

This sequence joins TRBV18 and TRBJ1-2; 9 bases align to TRBD1. This CDR3 is 13 amino acids long. V shed 8 bases and J 2 bases; nucleotides not matched to a gene: 3. CDR1 is KGHSH, CDR2 LQKENI, per germline. The CDR3 spells CASTQGANYGYTF. The CDR3, as DNA: TGTGCCAGCACACAGGGGGCGAACTATGGCTACACCTTC.

The CDR3: CASARGMSTEAFF. As DNA, the CDR3 is TGTGCCAGCGCCAGGGGAATGAGCACTGAAGCTTTCTTT. The rearrangement uses TRBV6-5 and TRBJ1-1, with a possible D match to TRBD1 (6 bases). Trimming took off 8 bases at V and 4 bases at J, with 14 bases between the two ends. This CDR3 is built from 13 residues. Germline assignment: CDR1 MNHEY and CDR2 SVGAGI.

This rearrangement joins TRBV4-1 to TRBJ1-5; perhaps TRBD1 as D (6 bases). The V gene lost 1 base and the J gene lost 0 bases, with 10 bases spanning the gap. Germline V gives CDR1 MGHRA, CDR2 YSYEKL. The CDR3 consists of 16 residues. Written as DNA, the CDR3 is TGCGCCAGCAGCCAAGTGTCAGGGGATAGCAATCAGCCCCAGCATTTT. Residues: CASSQVSGDSNQPQHF.

The J gene is TRBJ1-6, the V gene TRBV28; D unclear. The CDR3 has 13 amino acids. The V end was cut by 5 bases, the J end by 5 bases, with 7 bases between. Per germline, CDR1 MDHEN and CDR2 SYDVKM. This CDR3 reads CASSPGHNSPLHF. The CDR3 nucleotides read TGTGCCAGCAGTCCAGGTCATAATTCACCCCTCCACTTT.

This chain joins TRBV7-9 and TRBJ1-1; TRBD1 might be the D (5 bases). V lost 10 bases and J lost 3, with 21 bases in between. The germline gives CDR1 SEHNR, CDR2 FQNEAQ (reference sequence). This CDR3 contains 15 residues. The CDR3 sequence is CATANGPGRDTEAFF. As DNA, the CDR3 is TGTGCCACTGCTAACGGGCCGGGACGGGACACTGAAGCTTTCTTT.

The V gene is TRBV5-1, the J gene TRBJ2-5; 8 positions agree with TRBD2. Germline V gene sequence: CDR1 SGHRS, CDR2 YFSETQ. Trimming removed 4 bases from V and 3 bases from J; junction bases left unmatched: 8. CDR3 length: 15 residues. CDR3: CASSVLGTREETQYF. The CDR3 DNA follows: TGCGCCAGCAGCGTACTCGGGACTAGAGAAGAGACCCAGTACTTC.

The V gene is TRBV7-3, the J gene TRBJ2-6; no firm D call. Germline-derived CDR1 and CDR2 are SGHTA and FQGTGA. This CDR3 contains 14 residues. Trimming removed 5 bases at V and 4 bases at J, with 9 bases between. CDR3 sequence (DNA): TGTGCCAGCAGCCCGGTTCCAGGGGCCAACGTCCTGACTTTC. This sequence encodes CASSPVPGANVLTF.

CDR3 sequence: CASSAPRDSNYGYTF. CDR3 coding DNA: TGTGCCAGCAGCGCTCCCAGAGATTCTAACTATGGCTACACCTTC. This chain uses TRBV7-9 with TRBJ1-2; no reliable D call. The CDR3 spans 15 residues. Trimming left V 5 bases short and J 0 bases short, with 13 bases between. Looked up from germline, CDR1 is SEHNR and CDR2 is FQNEAQ (reference sequence).

This chain uses TRBV4-2 with TRBJ1-6, with 8 positions matching TRBD1. Germline CDR1 is LGHNA and CDR2 is YNFKEQ. Trimming at V came to 0 bases and at J to 7 bases, leaving 8 bases not matched to a gene. This CDR3 is built from 17 residues. The CDR3: CASSQEVGTGYNSPLHF. The CDR3 region has the DNA TGTGCCAGCAGCCAAGAGGTAGGGACAGGCTACAATTCACCCCTCCACTTT.

J is TRBJ1-5 and V is TRBV6-1; D call uncertain. This CDR3 is built from 13 residues. CDR1 and CDR2 from the germline V gene are MNHNS and SASEGT. V lost 3 bases to trimming and J lost 7 bases, with 10 bases between them. The CDR3 region has the DNA TGTGCCAGCAGTGAGCTATTTCGGCAGCCCCAGCATTTT. Protein sequence: CASSELFRQPQHF.

This sequence joins TRBV7-2 and TRBJ1-2, with 7 bases identical to TRBD1. Trimming at V came to 1 base and at J to 4 bases, leaving 12 bases not matched to a gene. Germline CDR1 SGHTA, CDR2 FQGNSA. This CDR3 is 17 amino acids long. Here the CDR3 reads CASSLGTDRVNSYGYTF. DNA of the CDR3: TGTGCCAGCAGCTTAGGGACAGACAGGGTGAATAGCTATGGCTACACCTTC. Complete variable domain (other parts from reference TRBV7-2 and TRBJ1-2): GAGVSQSPSNKVTEKGKDVELRCDPISGHTALYWYRQSLGQGLEFLIYFQGNSAPDKSGLPSDRFSAERTGGSVSTLTIQRTQQEDSAVYLCASSLGTDRVNSYGYTFGSGTRLTVV.

CDR3 region: CASSLFGQANTEAFF. The CDR3, as DNA: TGTGCCAGCAGTTTATTTGGACAGGCGAACACTGAAGCTTTCTTT. The chain employs TRBV27 and TRBJ1-1, with 7 bases matching TRBD1. Per germline, CDR1 MNHEY and CDR2 SMNVEV (reference sequence). Trimming at V came to 1 base and at J to 1 base, leaving 3 bases not matched to a gene. CDR3 length: 15 amino acids.

The genes are TRBV5-5 and TRBJ1-1, with 7 bases matching TRBD1. Germline trimming cut 1 base from V and 7 bases from J; bases unmatched to any gene: 7. The CDR3 totals 14 residues. Germline V lookup: CDR1 SGHKS, CDR2 YYEKEE (reference sequence). This CDR3 is CASSLPVRDSEAFF. The DNA for the CDR3 is TGTGCCAGCAGCTTGCCCGTCCGGGACAGTGAAGCTTTCTTT.

The CDR3 sequence is CASNRGLAGRETQYF. The CDR3 nucleotides are TGTGCCAGCAATAGGGGACTAGCGGGAAGAGAGACCCAGTACTTC. The chain carries TRBV28 and TRBJ2-5; 13 bases fit TRBD2. The CDR3 loop spans 15 amino acids. Germline V gene sequence: CDR1 MDHEN, CDR2 SYDVKM. The ends lost 7 bases at V and 4 bases at J; junction bases unmatched: 6.

The CDR3, as DNA: TGTGCCAGCTCACCCTACACAGATACGCAGTATTTT. This translates into CASSPYTDTQYF. The chain is built from TRBV18 and TRBJ2-3; D is unclear. V was shortened by 3 bases and J by 2 bases, with 3 bases between the two germline ends. This CDR3 is 12 amino acids long. In germline, CDR1 is KGHSH, CDR2 LQKENI.

The rearrangement uses TRBV19 and TRBJ1-1; D not certain. CDR3 length: 15 amino acids. The V end lost 6 bases, the J end lost 6 bases, and 20 bases lay between the germline ends. The germline CDR1 and CDR2 sequences are LNHDA and SQIVND (reference sequence). The CDR3 protein is CASRFGPAGLSEAFF. The DNA for the CDR3 is TGTGCCAGTAGGTTCGGGCCAGCCGGTTTATCTGAAGCTTTCTTT.

This sequence joins TRBV25-1 and TRBJ1-5; D call uncertain. The V end lost 4 bases, the J end lost 0 bases, and 7 bases lay between the germline ends. The CDR3 is made up of 14 amino acids. Germline V gives CDR1 MGHDK, CDR2 SYGVNS. The CDR3 is CASSGDYSNQPQHF. CDR3 nucleotide sequence: TGTGCCAGCAGTGGGGATTATAGCAATCAGCCCCAGCATTTT.

This clone was picked up one time. This rearrangement joins TRBV7-9 to TRBJ2-7; TRBD1 matches 10 bases. V lost 6 bases and J lost 0; bases outside the gene matches: 11. CDR1 is SEHNR, CDR2 FQNEAQ, per germline (reference sequence). The CDR3 is made up of 17 amino acids. The CDR3 reads CASRRGQGPTFSYEQYF. Written as DNA, the CDR3 is TGTGCCAGCAGACGGGGACAGGGGCCCACTTTCTCCTACGAGCAGTACTTC.